These 28 T cell receptor beta chains originate from one sample sequenced in a study of blood T cell repertoires in COVID-19. Libraries were prepared by immunoSEQ multiplex PCR; TCRdb keeps only in-frame clonotypes and omits some of them. The sample has approximately 200,000 clones; roughly 80% are singletons. Sequencing was done on a sample of PBMCs or T cells enriched from blood (not recorded which). All receptors come from a woman in her twenties or thirties who had recovered from COVID-19.

The chain carries TRBV10-3 and TRBJ2-5, with D perhaps TRBD2 (6 bases). Germline V gives CDR1 ENHRY, CDR2 SYGVKD. The CDR3 spans 12 residues. The V end was cut by 4 bases, the J end by 5 bases, with 8 bases between. CDR3 nucleotides: TGTGCCATCAGTGGGAGGGGTGAGACCCAGTACTTC. It specifies CAISGRGETQYF.

This chain links TRBV7-2 with TRBJ2-1, with D perhaps TRBD1 (5 bases). The ends were cut back, 4 bases at V and 8 bases at J, with 24 bases in the middle. The CDR3 runs to 17 residues. Germline CDR1 and CDR2: SGHTA and FQGNSA. CDR3 protein: CASSSRGLWGSPHEQFF. The CDR3, as DNA: TGTGCCAGCAGCTCAAGGGGTCTTTGGGGTAGTCCACATGAGCAGTTCTTC.

V is TRBV18 and J is TRBJ2-3; tentatively, D is TRBD1 (5 bases). V was pared by 6 bases and J by 6 bases, with 19 bases between. The CDR3 loop spans 15 amino acids. CDR1 is KGHSH and CDR2 is LQKENI in the germline V gene. CDR3 sequence (DNA): TGTGCCAGCTCCCCTACAGGCACACATCGGGATACGCAGTATTTT. Its translation: CASSPTGTHRDTQYF. The entire variable domain, with the rest obtained from reference TRBV18 and TRBJ2-3, is as follows: NAGVMQNPRHLVRRRGQEARLRCSPMKGHSHVYWYRQLPEEGLKFMVYLQKENIIDESGMPKERFSAEFPKEGPSILRIQQVVRGDSAAYFCASSPTGTHRDTQYFGPGTRLTVL.

Here the CDR3 reads CASSPATGGGNTIYF. The CDR3 DNA follows: TGTGCCAGCTCCCCCGCGACAGGGGGTGGAAACACCATATATTTT. The chain couples TRBV18 to TRBJ1-3, with 9 bases that match TRBD1. V gave up 6 bases and J gave up 3 bases; unmatched junction bases: 6. CDR1 KGHSH and CDR2 LQKENI come from the germline V gene. The CDR3 has 15 residues.

The J gene is TRBJ2-5, the V gene TRBV2; D might be TRBD1 (5 bases). From germline, CDR1 is SNHLY and CDR2 FYNNEI. With 7 bases removed from V and 0 bases from J, the gap between germline ends came to 6 bases. The length of the CDR3 is 12 residues. CDR3 in DNA: TGTGCCAGCACAGGGAACCAAGAGACCCAGTACTTC. Translated: CASTGNQETQYF.

J is TRBJ1-1 and V is TRBV5-1; TRBD1 agrees at 8 bases. Germline loops: CDR1 SGHRS, CDR2 YFSETQ. The V gene end was trimmed by 5 bases and the J gene end by 1 base; junction bases not matched to a gene: 7. The CDR3 has 15 residues. CDR3 loop: CASSKTGTGNTEAFF. The DNA for the CDR3 is TGCGCCAGCAGTAAGACAGGGACAGGGAACACTGAAGCTTTCTTT.

The chain is built from TRBV21-1 and TRBJ2-1; the table's D call TRBD1 went unverified against the DNA. TRBV21-1 is a known pseudogene. The CDR3 is 23 residues long. CDR3 coding DNA: TGTGCCAGCAGCAAAAAACTCTTCCGAGGCCTGGGGCTGTGGGTTGGCACTCCCAATGAGCAGTTCTTC. Translated, it gives CASSKKLFRGLGLWVGTPNEQFF.

This rearrangement joins TRBV29-1 to TRBJ2-7, with 8 bases aligning to TRBD2. The V and J ends lost 4 bases and 0 bases, in that order; junction bases with no gene match: 8. The CDR3 sequence is 15 residues long. Germline lookup yields CDR1 SQVTM and CDR2 ANQGSEA. The CDR3 sequence is CSVVGLAGISYEQYF. CDR3 DNA: TGCAGCGTTGTCGGTCTAGCGGGCATCTCCTACGAGCAGTACTTC.

The chain links TRBV5-1 to TRBJ2-2; 7 nucleotides match TRBD1. Germline values: CDR1 SGHRS, CDR2 YFSETQ. V trimming: 5 bases; J trimming: 0 bases; junction bases outside the gene matches: 4. This CDR3 comprises 15 residues. The CDR3 DNA sequence: TGCGCCAGCAGACGGACAGGACCGAACACCGGGGAGCTGTTTTTT. Translated: CASRRTGPNTGELFF.

This clone has only a few counts. The rearrangement uses TRBV29-1 and TRBJ2-3, with TRBD2 as a possible D gene (5 bases). Trimming stripped 0 bases from V and 2 bases from J, with 12 bases between. The CDR3 is 15 amino acids. Per the germline V gene, CDR1 is SQVTM and CDR2 is ANQGSEA. The CDR3 DNA reads as TGCAGCGTTGAAGAAGGAGCGGAGTTCACAGATACGCAGTATTTT. It is translated as CSVEEGAEFTDTQYF.

V is TRBV10-2 and J is TRBJ2-2; TRBD2 agrees at 7 bases. The J segment lost 3 bases and the V segment lost 7 bases, leaving 5 bases of the junction unmatched. Germline CDR1 is WSHSY and CDR2 is SAAADI. This CDR3 comprises 14 residues. The CDR3 nucleotides are TGCGCCAGCAATAGGGGAGGGGACACCGGGGAGCTGTTTTTT. It codes for CASNRGGDTGELFF.

The chain carries TRBV30 and TRBJ1-4; possibly TRBD1 for D (5 bases). With 3 bases removed from V and 3 bases from J, the gap between germline ends came to 14 bases. Looked up from germline, CDR1 is GTSNPN and CDR2 is SVGIG (reference sequence). This CDR3 has 15 amino acids. The CDR3: CAWSLLGTANEKLFF. The CDR3 nucleotides read TGTGCCTGGAGCCTCCTCGGGACTGCTAATGAAAAACTGTTTTTT.

This chain joins TRBV7-2 and TRBJ2-2, with TRBD1 identical over 7 bases. CDR3 length: 16 residues. V was clipped by 5 bases and J by 3 bases; unmatched bases: 9. In germline, CDR1 is SGHTA, CDR2 FQGNSA. CDR3 residues: CASSQGDRSDTGELFF. CDR3 DNA sequence: TGTGCCAGCAGCCAGGGGGACAGATCGGACACCGGGGAGCTGTTTTTT.

The table lists this clone with a count of one. The chain carries TRBV5-4 and TRBJ2-7; a possible D gene is TRBD1 (5 bases). This CDR3 has 12 residues. Germline V gene lookup returns CDR1 SGHNT and CDR2 YYREEE (reference sequence). V gave up 1 base and J gave up 6 bases, with 8 bases separating them. The CDR3 reads CASSLQGSEQYV. CDR3 in DNA: TGTGCCAGCAGCTTGCAGGGCTCCGAGCAGTACGTC.

The chain combines TRBV7-6 with TRBJ1-4, with D hard to call. V was pared by 5 bases and J by 7 bases, with 5 bases between. CDR1 and CDR2 from the germline V gene are SGHVS and FNYEAQ. This CDR3 is 11 amino acids long. The CDR3 bases are TGTGCCAGCAGCAGTAGTGAAAAACTGTTTTTT. Translated: CASSSSEKLFF.

The gene calls are TRBV19 and TRBJ1-6; 9 bases are shared with TRBD1. CDR3 size: 14 residues. The junction had 7 bases not matched to a gene; V was cut back by 7 bases and J by 9 bases. Germline CDR1 reads LNHDA; CDR2 reads SQIVND (reference sequence). The CDR3 sequence is CASTPTGGGSPLHF. CDR3 in DNA: TGTGCCAGTACCCCGACAGGGGGAGGTTCACCCCTCCACTTT.

There are many counts of this clone. This chain connects TRBV12-5 to TRBJ2-3, with 10 bases fitting TRBD2. CDR1 and CDR2 (germline): LGHNT, FRNRAP. The CDR3 is 19 amino acids. V lost 1 base and J lost 7; bases outside the gene matches: 17. CDR3 in amino acids: CASGLAPLLAGGTPYTQYF. For the CDR3, the DNA is TGTGCTAGTGGTTTGGCCCCACTCTTAGCGGGAGGCACACCATATACGCAGTATTTT.

The chain links TRBV30 to TRBJ2-5, with a possible D match to TRBD1 (6 bases). The CDR3 length is 14 residues. Germline CDR1 is GTSNPN and CDR2 is SVGIG (reference sequence). Trimming pared 0 bases from V and 5 bases from J, leaving 13 bases between. The CDR3: CAWSVRQAGETQYF. CDR3 coding DNA: TGTGCCTGGAGTGTACGACAGGCAGGGGAGACCCAGTACTTC.

Only one count was recorded for this clone. The CDR3 DNA reads as TGTGCCAGCTCACCACGATCCCAGATGTACGAGCAGTACTTC. Amino acids: CASSPRSQMYEQYF. This sequence joins TRBV18 and TRBJ2-7; no clear D. This CDR3 is 14 amino acids long. Germline V gene sequence: CDR1 KGHSH, CDR2 LQKENI. Trimming pared 1 base from V and 4 bases from J, leaving 11 bases between.

As DNA, the CDR3 is TGTGCCAGCAGCTTAGGGACTAGCGCTTACAATGAGCAGTTCTTC. The encoded protein is CASSLGTSAYNEQFF. This rearrangement joins TRBV7-3 to TRBJ2-1; 10 nucleotides align to TRBD2. The ends lost 2 bases at V and 4 bases at J; junction bases unmatched: 2. CDR1 and CDR2 (germline): SGHTA, FQGTGA. This CDR3 contains 15 residues.

CDR3 protein: CASSLASRTGASYEQYF. CDR3 DNA sequence: TGCGCCAGCAGCTTGGCCTCTCGGACAGGGGCCTCCTACGAGCAGTACTTC. The chain joins TRBV5-1 to TRBJ2-7; TRBD1 matches at 9 bases. J gave up 0 bases and V 0 bases, and 7 bases lay outside the gene matches. The CDR3 sequence is 17 residues long. Germline V lookup: CDR1 SGHRS, CDR2 YFSETQ. The whole variable domain, remainder taken from reference TRBV5-1 and TRBJ2-7, is KAGVTQTPRYLIKTRGQQVTLSCSPISGHRSVSWYQQTPGQGLQFLFEYFSETQRNKGNFPGRFSGRQFSNSRSEMNVSTLELGDSALYLCASSLASRTGASYEQYFGPGTRLTVT.

V usage is TRBV29-1 and J usage is TRBJ2-5, with D tentatively TRBD2 (7 bases). The CDR3 has 14 residues. The V end was cut by 1 base, the J end by 5 bases, with 14 bases between. Germline-derived CDR1 and CDR2 are SQVTM and ANQGSEA. The CDR3 sequence: CSVEGGGAWETQYF. The CDR3 DNA reads TGCAGCGTTGAAGGCGGGGGCGCCTGGGAGACCCAGTACTTC. The whole variable domain, filled in from reference TRBV29-1 and TRBJ2-5, reads SAVISQKPSRDICQRGTSLTIQCQVDSQVTMMFWYRQQPGQSLTLIATANQGSEATYESGFVIDKFPISRPNLTFSTLTVSNMSPEDSSIYLCSVEGGGAWETQYFGPGTRLLVL.

This clone showed up just once. This sequence joins TRBV25-1 and TRBJ2-3; 8 nucleotides line up with TRBD2. The germline gives CDR1 MGHDK, CDR2 SYGVNS. The CDR3 has 16 amino acids. J gave up 3 bases and V 3 bases, and 8 bases lay outside the gene matches. The CDR3 here is CASSDVVREGTDTQYF. The CDR3 nucleotides read TGTGCCAGCAGTGATGTTGTTCGGGAGGGGACAGATACGCAGTATTTT. Based on the CDR3 plus reference TRBV25-1 and TRBJ2-3, the full variable domain is EADIYQTPRYLVIGTGKKITLECSQTMGHDKMYWYQQDPGMELHLIHYSYGVNSTEKGDLSSESTVSRIRTEHFPLTLESARPSHTSQYLCASSDVVREGTDTQYFGPGTRLTVL.

This clone was recorded a few times. The genes are TRBV5-1 and TRBJ2-1, with 7 bases matching TRBD1. The trim removed 5 bases at V and 9 bases at J, leaving 8 bases unmatched. This CDR3 is built from 13 residues. Per germline, CDR1 SGHRS and CDR2 YFSETQ. As DNA, the CDR3 is TGCGCCAGCAGTCCTATGACAGGGATTGAGCAGTTCTTC. Translating it yields CASSPMTGIEQFF.

Points on this clone: This sample includes further DNA sequences coding for the same CDR3. The chain has TRBV19 and TRBJ1-1, with D unresolved. There are 14 residues in the CDR3. V was shortened by 3 bases and J by 1 base, with 9 bases between the two germline ends. CDR1 LNHDA and CDR2 SQIVND come from the germline V gene (reference sequence). In DNA form, the CDR3 reads TGTGCCAGTAGTATCGGCCAGGCGAACACTGAAGCTTTCTTT. Residues: CASSIGQANTEAFF. The complete variable domain, with remaining parts taken from reference TRBV19 and TRBJ1-1, reads DGGITQSPKYLFRKEGQNVTLSCEQNLNHDAMYWYRQDPGQGLRLIYYSQIVNDFQKGDIAEGYSVSREKKESFPLTVTSAQKNPTAFYLCASSIGQANTEAFFGQGTRLTVV.

The genes are TRBV30 and TRBJ2-7, with 8 bases that match TRBD2. This CDR3 has 14 amino acids. Germline V gives CDR1 GTSNPN, CDR2 SVGIG (reference sequence). The trim removed 2 bases at V and 7 bases at J, leaving 10 bases unmatched. CDR3 sequence: CAWSTVAGNREQYF. CDR3 bases: TGTGCCTGGAGTACCGTAGCGGGAAATCGGGAGCAGTACTTC.

This chain links TRBV18 with TRBJ1-5, with D unresolved. There are 16 residues in the CDR3. Trimming stripped 1 base from V and 1 base from J, with 11 bases between. Per germline, CDR1 KGHSH and CDR2 LQKENI. In DNA, the CDR3 is TGTGCCAGCTCACCACGTCCCGCGAGGAGCAATCAGCCCCAGCATTTT. This codes for CASSPRPARSNQPQHF.

This clone was seen a handful of times. The CDR3 here is CASSQERQVSSNQPQHF. The DNA of the CDR3 is TGCGCCAGCAGCCAAGAACGGCAGGTCTCTAGCAATCAGCCCCAGCATTTT. This rearrangement joins TRBV4-1 to TRBJ1-5; D is undetermined. Germline loops: CDR1 MGHRA, CDR2 YSYEKL. Trimming cost V 0 bases and J 0 bases, with 12 bases left between them. CDR3 length equals 17 residues.